This TCR beta chain is drawn from a study of tumor and adjacent non-tumor tissue in lung cancer (dated by TCRdb to 2016 to 2018). At the level of the whole study: By cancer type, the cohort comprised around 11 adenocarcinoma patients, a couple of squamous cell carcinoma patients and 1 small cell lung cancer patient. Ages among the approximately 15 patients ranged from roughly 31 to 76 years, there were ten or so men and 5 women, and disease was at TNM stage I to III. Sequencing generated a total of more than 95,000,000 productive TCRbeta reads, averaging about 4.2 million reads per sample. Using bulk TCRbeta repertoires from under 17 lung cancer patients, the study set lung tumor tissue side by side with matched distant non-tumor lung tissue. For each patient, one tumor sample and one normal lung sample were taken, giving approximately 33 paired specimens that underwent TCRbeta CDR3 sequencing. The investigation overall reported the following: Younger patients had significantly higher TCR diversity, and higher tumor TCR diversity was associated with shorter overall and disease-free survival. The methods do not name the sequencing platform or mention unique molecular identifiers. In normal lung, the top 100 clones accounted for a significantly larger cumulative share of the repertoire than in tumor tissue. Only around 15 patients were included in the cohort, and the need for larger samples and more detailed clinical data was noted by the authors. Because peripheral blood was not sequenced, blood TCRbeta repertoires in the lung cancer patients of the study were not examined. Tumor tissue showed significantly greater TCR diversity (inverse Simpson) than normal lung tissue (approximately 400 vs 170, P = 0.0075, Mann-Whitney U test).

The junction shows trimming of 6 bases on V and 3 bases on J, plus 14 bases between the germline ends. The CDR3 goes from the cysteine to the phenylalanine over 13 residues. The DNA shown is the 39-base CDR3, in frame from base 1. The germline V gene (reference sequence) supplies CDR1 DFQATT and CDR2 SNEGSKA. Bulk unsorted tissue served as the source for RNA extraction, and RNA quality was assessed using a NanoDrop ND-1000 and an Agilent 2100. Distant non-tumor tissue taken more than 3 cm from the tumor edge was used as the normal lung sample. Newly diagnosed lung cancer patients without prior chemotherapy who had been admitted for thoracic surgery in China between August and November 2014 were enrolled as donors. Patients with previous radiotherapy or chemotherapy, or with another concurrent cancer, were excluded from the study. Pieces of surgical tissue measuring 1-2 cm3 were kept in RNAlater solution and held at -80 degrees C until needed.

This clonotype has a count of ten or more. Its antigen remains unidentified. No much larger clonotype is one base removed from it; base qualities were not supplied. Libraries were prepared through multiplex PCR. Instrument used: Illumina HiSeq 2500. TCRbeta libraries were constructed through three rounds of nested PCR with primers (Table S4) according to protocols adapted from ARM-PCR. Before sequencing, PCR products of 200-500 bp were excised from the gel and purified with the QIAquick gel extraction kit. The source study handled its data this way. Reads were cleaned using Trimmomatic, were merged into complete CDR3 sequences using FLASH, and were assigned to V(D)J germline segments using MiTCR. VDJtools was used to compute clonal diversity as the inverse Simpson's index. Productive reads were defined as in-frame sequences without a premature stop codon. TCRdb handled the public reads itself, with Q25 trimming in fastp and clone calling in MiXCR, and kept productive beta chains. Rows matching on CDR3 protein sequence are summarized as one entry with the most common DNA and genes. The V and J calls follow TCRdb's processing rather than the paper's. The sample table lists around 100,000 distinct CDR3 sequences, around three fifths of them with a count of one. The ten largest clonotypes hold around 20% of the sample.

The sequencing input was distant non-tumor lung tissue. The source is a man in his thirties or forties with non-small cell lung cancer. The sequence is built from TRBV20-1 and TRBJ1-2; the D gene cannot be named for sure. In nucleotide form, the sequence is TGCAGTGCCCAGATCACCGGGGACTATGGCTACACCTTC. Its protein is CSAQITGDYGYTF.